The T cell receptor (beta chain) described here comes from a study of cytomegalovirus exposure and HLA in healthy donors. Across the study: Of the donors genotyped, several hundred in all, 81% fell in the Caucasian-associated ancestry cluster. Study-level findings and limits: The investigators catalogued 150 to 200 TCR beta chains as cytomegalovirus-associated.

In germline, CDR1 is MGHRA, CDR2 YSYEKL. The V and J ends lost 0 bases and 3 bases respectively, with 14 bases between them. This CDR3 has 16 residues. Donors showed nominal health when sampled, although they likely had unrecorded immune exposures. Comment on this clone: No antigen is known for it.

The PCR had 60 Vbeta and 13 Jbeta primers. Methods used by the authors: Unique TCR beta chains numbered about 80 million in a later analysis, with roughly 11 million shared. The method was immunoSEQ multiplex PCR; TCRdb's version includes in-frame clones alone and lacks a portion of them. Clone size and V and J calls were adopted from that table, with D and trimming inferred from the DNA. This listing includes approximately 110,000 clones. The source material was PBMCs. This rearrangement joins TRBV4-1 to TRBJ1-2; D is unclear. This clonotype was sampled from a man in his late teens or twenties in good health and CMV-seronegative. Written as DNA, the CDR3 is TGCGCCAGCAGCCAAGAGGTCCCGCCGGTCGACTATGGCTACACCTTC. Amino acid sequence: CASSQEVPPVDYGYTF.